These 28 T cell receptor beta chains came from one sample sequenced in a study of T-cell memory formation after mild COVID-19. TCRdb itself ran the 5' RACE reads through MiXCR, one entry per CDR3 protein. This table has roughly 310,000 distinct CDR3 sequences, less than 20% appearing once. Material for sequencing was PBMCs or a T cell subset sorted from them (not recorded which). These receptors were collected from a man between 18 and 35 years old who had mild COVID-19 (a few samples of this study predate the infection). Cell type and time point are not known.

This clonotype was seen only a few times. The V call is TRBV10-3, the J call TRBJ1-4, with TRBD1 identical over 7 bases. With V trimmed by 2 bases and J by 15 bases, 3 bases remained unmatched. CDR3 size: 11 residues. Germline CDR1 ENHRY, CDR2 SYGVKD. The DNA for the CDR3 is TGTGCCATCAGTGAGCAGGGGGGTTTGTTTTTT. Protein: CAISEQGGLFF.

This clonotype was found a few times. The rearrangement joins TRBV20-1 to TRBJ2-3, with 7 positions matching TRBD2. Germline CDR1 DFQATT, CDR2 SNEGSKA (reference sequence). Trimming removed 8 bases from V and 5 bases from J; junction bases left unmatched: 7. The CDR3 runs to 12 residues. CDR3 protein: CSPQGGGDTQYF. The CDR3 DNA reads as TGCAGTCCCCAGGGCGGGGGAGATACGCAGTATTTT.

This clonotype was recorded a few times. The genes are TRBV25-1 and TRBJ2-6; D uncertain. The V gene lost 2 bases and the J gene lost 0 bases, with 17 bases spanning the gap. The CDR3 is 19 amino acids. Germline lookup yields CDR1 MGHDK and CDR2 SYGVNS. This CDR3 reads CASSETTKWTHSGANVLTF. Here the CDR3 DNA reads TGTGCCAGCAGTGAAACCACTAAATGGACGCACTCTGGGGCCAACGTCCTGACTTTC.

The chain employs TRBV20-1 and TRBJ2-3; D possibly uses TRBD1 or TRBD2 (5 bases each). Germline V CDR1 and CDR2: DFQATT, SNEGSKA (reference sequence). This CDR3 spans 14 amino acids. V gave up 0 bases and J gave up 4 bases, with 11 bases separating them. As DNA, the CDR3 is TGCAGTGCTAGAGATTTGAGGGGCCCAGATACGCAGTATTTT. As protein: CSARDLRGPDTQYF.

V is TRBV28 and J is TRBJ2-7, with D perhaps matching TRBD2 (6 bases). Trimming left V 3 bases short and J 0 bases short, with 21 bases between. This CDR3 is 18 amino acids long. Germline V gene sequence: CDR1 MDHEN, CDR2 SYDVKM. The CDR3 DNA reads as TGTGCCAGCAGTTTCCATCTCGCGGGGACGGGGAGCTCCTACGAGCAGTACGTC. Protein: CASSFHLAGTGSSYEQYV.

This clonotype was counted a few times. The rearrangement joins TRBV20-1 to TRBJ2-7; D call uncertain. Trimming pared 0 bases from V and 0 bases from J, leaving 12 bases between. Germline V gives CDR1 DFQATT, CDR2 SNEGSKA (reference sequence). This CDR3 has 15 residues. CDR3 DNA: TGCAGTGCTAGAGATCATCAGCAAAGCTCCTACGAGCAGTACGTC. Encoded protein: CSARDHQQSSYEQYV.

On this clonotype itself: Being one base from a much bigger clone, this may be a read error. This chain joins TRBV5-1 and TRBJ2-7; maybe TRBD2 (6 bases). The CDR3 extends over 17 amino acids. Trimming stripped 4 bases from V and 4 bases from J, with 24 bases between. Germline CDR1 is SGHRS and CDR2 is YFSETQ. This CDR3 is CASSPWTIGGTGYEQYF. The CDR3 DNA reads as TGCGCCAGCAGCCCCTGGACTATCGGGGGAACGGGGTACGAGCAGTACTTC.

The chain is built from TRBV2 and TRBJ2-7, with TRBD2 matching over 13 bases. CDR3 length equals 18 residues. Trimming cost V 4 bases and J 2 bases; bases outside gene matches: 11. Germline V CDR1 and CDR2: SNHLY, FYNNEI. CDR3 region: CASSVATSGGIFAYEQYV. The CDR3 region has the DNA TGTGCCAGCAGTGTGGCGACTAGCGGGGGGATTTTCGCCTACGAGCAGTACGTC.

This clonotype showed up just a few times. This chain links TRBV3-1 with TRBJ2-1, with D possibly TRBD1 on 5 matching bases. The CDR3 covers 15 residues. Trimming cost V 0 bases and J 4 bases, with 10 bases left between them. The germline V gene encodes CDR1 LGHDT and CDR2 YNNKEL (reference sequence). The CDR3 loop reads CASSQDPGWYNEQFF. CDR3 nucleotides: TGTGCCAGCAGCCAAGATCCAGGGTGGTACAATGAGCAGTTCTTC.

This clonotype was seen only a few times. The V and J genes are TRBV4-1 and TRBJ2-7, with D tentatively TRBD1 (6 bases). The CDR3 is made up of 15 amino acids. The germline V gene has CDR1 MGHRA and CDR2 YSYEKL. Between the trimmed V and J ends, which lost 1 base and 4 bases, there was a span of 14 bases. The CDR3 loop reads CASSQVLGQQYEQYV. The CDR3 DNA follows: TGCGCCAGCAGCCAAGTTTTAGGACAGCAATACGAGCAGTACGTC.

The J gene is TRBJ2-3, the V gene TRBV4-3, with 7 nucleotides matching TRBD2. Germline CDR1 LGHNA, CDR2 YSLEER. CDR3 length: 15 amino acids. With 1 base clipped from V and 2 bases from J, the junction kept 3 bases outside the gene matches. CDR3 in DNA: TGCGCCAGCAGCCAAGGGGGACTAACCACAGATACGCAGTATTTT. Amino acid sequence: CASSQGGLTTDTQYF.

This clonotype was counted only a few times. The chain couples TRBV20-1 to TRBJ2-5; 8 nucleotides align to TRBD2. The V gene end was trimmed by 0 bases and the J gene end by 5 bases; junction bases not matched to a gene: 8. Looked up from germline, CDR1 is DFQATT and CDR2 is SNEGSKA (reference sequence). This CDR3 is built from 15 residues. CDR3 sequence (DNA): TGCAGTGCTAGAGATCGAGCGGGGGAGGGGGAGACCCAGTACTTC. This translates into CSARDRAGEGETQYF.

The chain combines TRBV6-5 with TRBJ1-6, with D uncertain. Germline V lookup: CDR1 MNHEY, CDR2 SVGAGI. The CDR3 runs 14 residues. V lost 4 bases to trimming and J lost 9 bases, with 13 bases between them. The CDR3 is CASSSIVGISPLHF. The DNA for the CDR3 is TGTGCCAGCAGTTCGATCGTAGGGATTTCACCCCTCCACTTT.

The rearrangement joins TRBV29-1 to TRBJ1-2; 9 bases align to TRBD1. J lost 8 bases, V lost 2 bases, and 3 bases had no gene match. The CDR3 loop spans 12 amino acids. Germline CDR1 SQVTM, CDR2 ANQGSEA. The CDR3 nucleotides are TGCAGCGTTGAATCGACAGGGGGAGGCTACACCTTC. This sequence encodes CSVESTGGGYTF.

The chain uses TRBV10-1 and TRBJ1-1, with D perhaps TRBD1 (5 bases). CDR3 size: 14 residues. Germline V gene data show CDR1 as WNHNN and CDR2 as SYGVQD (reference sequence). Trimming cost V 2 bases and J 5 bases, with 12 bases left between them. CDR3 sequence (DNA): TGCGCCAGCAGTGAGACTAGGGGAGAAACTGAAGCTTTCTTT. This codes for CASSETRGETEAFF.

The sample holds a few counts of this clonotype. This sequence joins TRBV5-1 and TRBJ1-1, with TRBD1 matching 9 bases. Germline V CDR1 and CDR2: SGHRS, YFSETQ. This CDR3 comprises 14 residues. Losses at the gene ends were 4 bases for V and 3 bases for J; bases not matched to a gene: 4. The CDR3 nucleotides read TGCGCCAGCAGCCAGGGACAGGGAGACACTGAAGCTTTCTTT. Residues: CASSQGQGDTEAFF.

The chain has TRBV19 and TRBJ1-3; the D is unclear. Deletions cut 6 bases from V and 0 bases from J, with 12 bases between. Germline V gives CDR1 LNHDA, CDR2 SQIVND (reference sequence). The CDR3 spans 15 residues. The DNA for the CDR3 is TGTGCCAGTAGACCGATCGGGAGCTCTGGAAACACCATATATTTT. Translation: CASRPIGSSGNTIYF.

V is TRBV27 and J is TRBJ2-7; the match to TRBD1 covers 9 bases. The germline CDR1 and CDR2 sequences are MNHEY and SMNVEV (reference sequence). The CDR3 totals 15 residues. V shed 6 bases and J 6 bases; nucleotides not matched to a gene: 12. CDR3 bases: TGTGCCAGCAGCCCGAGTCCCGGGACAGGGTCCGAGCAGTACGTC. It yields the protein CASSPSPGTGSEQYV.

This sequence joins TRBV6-6 and TRBJ1-2, with D tentatively TRBD1 (5 bases). Germline lookup yields CDR1 MNHNY and CDR2 SVGAGI (reference sequence). This CDR3 spans 16 amino acids. V lost 0 bases to trimming and J lost 8 bases, with 19 bases between them. The CDR3 is CASSYSVGGKAEGYTF. The DNA for the CDR3 is TGTGCCAGCAGTTACTCGGTCGGGGGGAAAGCGGAAGGCTACACCTTC.

Only a few counts were recorded for this clonotype. The chain carries TRBV27 and TRBJ1-2; D possibly corresponds to TRBD1 (6 bases). CDR1 is MNHEY, CDR2 SMNVEV, per germline (reference sequence). This CDR3 is 16 amino acids long. Between the trimmed V and J ends, which lost 4 bases and 5 bases, there was a span of 20 bases. The chain's CDR3 is CASSSNRAPSVYGYTF. The CDR3 DNA reads TGTGCCAGCAGTTCAAACAGGGCCCCATCTGTATATGGCTACACCTTC.

This clonotype was detected ten times or more. This chain links TRBV6-4 with TRBJ2-3; D remains unclear. V gave up 2 bases and J gave up 3 bases, with 6 bases separating them. The CDR3 is 13 residues long. The V gene's germline CDR1 is MRHNA and CDR2 SNTAGT. In DNA, the CDR3 is TGTGCCAGCAGTGACACAGAAACAGATACGCAGTATTTT. This translates into CASSDTETDTQYF.

This clonotype was detected a few times. The CDR3: CASSQSLAGVLDTQYF. The CDR3 nucleotides read TGTGCCAGCAGCCAGTCACTAGCGGGGGTCCTAGATACGCAGTATTTT. V gene TRBV4-2 combines with J gene TRBJ2-3; 11 bases align to TRBD2. CDR1 and CDR2 (germline): LGHNA, YNFKEQ. V trimming: 3 bases; J trimming: 5 bases; junction bases outside the gene matches: 7. CDR3 length equals 16 residues.

This clonotype was found a few times. This chain uses TRBV20-1 with TRBJ1-1; unclear D gene. Trimming shortened V by 4 bases and J by 0 bases, and 9 bases separated the two germline ends. The CDR3 covers 13 residues. Looked up from germline, CDR1 is DFQATT and CDR2 is SNEGSKA (reference sequence). The DNA of the CDR3 is TGCAGTGCTATTTTCGGGCTGAACACTGAAGCTTTCTTT. Translating it yields CSAIFGLNTEAFF.

The V and J genes are TRBV6-5 and TRBJ1-5, with D possibly matching TRBD1 (5 bases). Trimming removed 5 bases from V and 4 bases from J, with 12 bases in between. CDR3 size: 14 residues. The germline CDR1 and CDR2 sequences are MNHEY and SVGAGI. In nucleotides, the CDR3 is TGTGCCAGCAGTCCGCGGGGGAGGAATCAGCCCCAGCATTTT. Protein: CASSPRGRNQPQHF.

V and J are TRBV5-4 and TRBJ2-5; 7 bases line up with TRBD1. The CDR3 extends over 14 amino acids. Losses at the gene ends were 4 bases for V and 3 bases for J; bases not matched to a gene: 6. Germline-derived CDR1 and CDR2 are SGHNT and YYREEE (reference sequence). The CDR3 DNA is TGTGCCAGCAGCGGACGGACAGGAAAAGAGACCCAGTACTTC. It yields the protein CASSGRTGKETQYF.

This clonotype was seen ten or more times. This chain joins TRBV4-2 and TRBJ1-6; no reliable D call. Germline CDR1 LGHNA, CDR2 YNFKEQ. The CDR3 is made up of 15 amino acids. V dropped 1 base and J dropped 11 bases, with 15 bases sitting between them. The CDR3 loop is CASSQGRAPLAPLHF. CDR3 sequence (DNA): TGTGCCAGCAGCCAAGGGAGGGCCCCCCTAGCACCCCTCCACTTT.

CDR3 nucleotide sequence: TGTGCCAGCACCAATCCCCTCCGGGCAAACACTGAAGCTTTCTTT. Translating gives CASTNPLRANTEAFF. The rearrangement links TRBV12-3 or TRBV12-4 to TRBJ1-1, with D hard to call. This CDR3 region has 15 residues. V lost 7 bases and J lost 2, with 17 bases in between.

This clonotype was seen ten or more times. This chain uses TRBV5-1 with TRBJ2-3, with a tentative D call TRBD2 (7 bases). This CDR3 comprises 18 residues. V was cut by 4 bases and J by 6 bases, with 27 bases left in between. Germline V lookup: CDR1 SGHRS, CDR2 YFSETQ. The CDR3 DNA follows: TGCGCCAGCAGCCTCCGCCGTGGGGGGGCCCTGGTATCGGATACGCAGTATTTT. It encodes CASSLRRGGALVSDTQYF. The variable domain in full, with the rest retrieved from reference TRBV5-1 and TRBJ2-3, is KAGVTQTPRYLIKTRGQQVTLSCSPISGHRSVSWYQQTPGQGLQFLFEYFSETQRNKGNFPGRFSGRQFSNSRSEMNVSTLELGDSALYLCASSLRRGGALVSDTQYFGPGTRLTVL.